The 17 T cell receptor beta chains given below trace back to one sample, sequenced in a study of regulatory T cells in long-lasting Graves disease. The time point was: newly diagnosed GD, antithyroid drugs for less than 3 months. Following extraction of RNA from PBMCs, that RNA was used to make the TCR library. The authors built TCR beta libraries using iRepertoire HTBI primers and Arm-PCR of CDR3 regions. MiXCR, applied by TCRdb to the multiplex PCR reads, yields one record per CDR3 protein. The sample includes some 250,000 distinct CDR3 sequences, 20% to 25% of them seen just once. This specimen consisted of peripheral blood mononuclear cells (PBMCs), obtained at new diagnosis, from a patient treated with antithyroid drugs. These receptors were obtained from a female donor with Graves disease.

This clonotype was observed at least ten times. This rearrangement joins TRBV12-3 or TRBV12-4 to TRBJ2-2; weak D call: TRBD2 (7 bases). CDR3 length: 15 residues. The V end lost 5 bases, the J end lost 7 bases, and 17 bases lay between the germline ends. The CDR3: CASSGAGHVGGELFF. Here the CDR3 DNA reads TGTGCCAGCAGTGGAGCGGGACATGTGGGCGGGGAGCTGTTTTTT.

This clonotype was detected ten times or more. The rearrangement joins TRBV2 to TRBJ1-4, with D perhaps matching TRBD1 (5 bases). Germline CDR1 SNHLY, CDR2 FYNNEI. Trimming shortened V by 4 bases and J by 3 bases, and 9 bases separated the two germline ends. The length of the CDR3 is 14 residues. In nucleotides, the CDR3 is TGTGCCAGCAGTGTTTCGGGGGCTAATGAAAAACTGTTTTTT. It yields the protein CASSVSGANEKLFF.

This clonotype was counted many times. The chain recombines TRBV20-1 with TRBJ1-2; no firm D call. Germline loops: CDR1 DFQATT, CDR2 SNEGSKA (reference sequence). This CDR3 is built from 13 residues. Trimming stripped 6 bases from V and 7 bases from J, with 18 bases between. The CDR3 is CSAPRDRRFGYTF. Here the CDR3 DNA reads TGCAGTGCCCCAAGGGATCGCAGGTTTGGCTACACCTTC.

This clonotype was picked up many times. The V and J genes are TRBV20-1 and TRBJ1-1; no definite D call. The V end lost 4 bases, the J end lost 1 base, and 13 bases lay between the germline ends. The V gene's germline CDR1 is DFQATT and CDR2 SNEGSKA (reference sequence). The CDR3 totals 14 residues. CDR3 sequence (DNA): TGCAGTGCTACTCCAACAGCCTCGAACACTGAAGCTTTCTTT. This sequence encodes CSATPTASNTEAFF.

The chain links TRBV7-9 to TRBJ1-4; D possibly corresponds to TRBD1 (6 bases). V was clipped by 2 bases and J by 5 bases, with 9 bases between them. CDR3 length: 14 amino acids. CDR1 is SEHNR and CDR2 is FQNEAQ in the germline V gene (reference sequence). CDR3 in DNA: TGTGCCAGCAGCTTATTTCAGGGGAATGAAAAACTGTTTTTT. It translates to CASSLFQGNEKLFF.

The chain has TRBV11-2 and TRBJ2-1, with D possibly TRBD2 on 5 matching bases. Germline V CDR1 and CDR2: SGHAT, FQNNGV. Trimming removed 4 bases at V and 9 bases at J, with 19 bases between. The CDR3 covers 15 residues. This CDR3 reads CASSSKTIGNAEQFF. The CDR3 DNA reads TGTGCCAGCAGCTCCAAGACTATCGGCAATGCTGAGCAGTTCTTC.

This clonotype occurred many times. V and J are TRBV5-1 and TRBJ2-2, with no clear D. The germline V gene encodes CDR1 SGHRS and CDR2 YFSETQ. V lost 4 bases, J lost 7 bases, and 5 bases lay in between. This CDR3 contains 11 residues. The CDR3 region has the DNA TGCGCCAGCAGCGCCGGCGGGGAGCTGTTTTTT. This translates into CASSAGGELFF.

This clonotype was observed once. A far larger clone is only one base removed, so a read error is likely. The V and J genes are TRBV11-1 and TRBJ2-7, with TRBD2 matching 9 bases. V shed 3 bases, J shed 0 bases, and the junction held 6 bases outside the gene matches. Germline values: CDR1 SGHAT, CDR2 FQDESV (reference sequence). The CDR3 loop spans 16 amino acids. The CDR3 loop is CASSFDRLAASYEQYF. The CDR3 DNA sequence: TGTGCCAGCAGCTTCGATCGACTAGCGGCCTCCTACGAGCAGTACTTC.

This clonotype was found many times. The V call is TRBV19, the J call TRBJ1-2; 9 bases fit TRBD1. CDR1 LNHDA and CDR2 SQIVND come from the germline V gene (reference sequence). The CDR3 contains 15 residues. Losses at the gene ends were 4 bases for V and 7 bases for J; bases not matched to a gene: 10. This chain's CDR3 is CASSTSGQGVGGYTF. The CDR3 bases are TGTGCCAGTAGTACTTCGGGACAGGGAGTAGGTGGCTACACCTTC.

Of note for this clonotype: A far larger clone is one base from this, pointing to a likely read error. The chain couples TRBV18 to TRBJ2-1, with D unclear. Gene TRBJ2-5 matches the end of the DNA better, so the J call may be wrong. This CDR3 has 14 amino acids. Looked up from germline, CDR1 is KGHSH and CDR2 is LQKENI. Here the CDR3 reads CASSRGPGEETQYF. CDR3 nucleotide sequence: TGTGCCAGCTCAAGAGGCCCTGGCGAAGAGACCCAGTACTTC.

This clonotype was picked up many times. This chain connects TRBV6-1 to TRBJ2-5, with 9 bases matching TRBD2. The CDR3 loop spans 13 amino acids. Trimming at V came to 8 bases and at J to 4 bases, leaving 5 bases not matched to a gene. Per the germline V gene, CDR1 is MNHNS and CDR2 is SASEGT. The CDR3 region has the DNA TGTGCCAGCCGGACAGCGGGGGGAGAGACCCAGTACTTC. It is translated as CASRTAGGETQYF.

Note on this clonotype: A read error may be the cause here, since a much bigger clone is one base away. J is TRBJ2-7 and V is TRBV28; D perhaps matches TRBD2 (6 bases). V lost 7 bases, J lost 7 bases, and 26 bases lay in between. Germline V gene sequence: CDR1 MDHEN, CDR2 SYDVKM. This CDR3 contains 16 residues. The CDR3 nucleotides are TGTGCCAGCACACGAGGAGGGCAGTCGTCCTACAATGAGCAGTACTTC. This gives the protein CASTRGGQSSYNEQYF.

This clonotype was seen only a few times. The chain has TRBV24-1 and TRBJ2-5, with 11 bases lining up with TRBD2. This CDR3 spans 17 amino acids. Germline values: CDR1 KGHDR, CDR2 SFDVKD. The trim removed 1 base at V and 5 bases at J, leaving 8 bases unmatched. Here the CDR3 DNA reads TGTGCCACCAGTGATTTTCCACTAGCGGGGGCTGGGGAGACCCAGTACTTC. Protein sequence: CATSDFPLAGAGETQYF.

This clonotype appeared many times. The chain joins TRBV12-3 or TRBV12-4 to TRBJ2-1; 9 bases map to TRBD2. The CDR3 has 16 amino acids. V lost 6 bases, J lost 7 bases, and 13 bases stayed unmatched. The CDR3 nucleotides read TGTGCCAGCAGAGTGAGCGGAGCGGGAGGTAAAAATGAGCAGTTCTTC. Translated, it gives CASRVSGAGGKNEQFF.

This clonotype occurred once. V usage is TRBV7-9 and J usage is TRBJ2-1, with D perhaps matching TRBD2 (5 bases). The CDR3 extends over 11 amino acids. Germline V gene data show CDR1 as SEHNR and CDR2 as FQNEAQ (reference sequence). Trimming took 5 bases from V and 9 from J, leaving 8 bases between them. The CDR3 spells CASSTRGEQFF. In nucleotides, the CDR3 is TGTGCCAGCAGCACCCGGGGTGAGCAGTTCTTC.

This sequence joins TRBV6-5 and TRBJ2-3; TRBD1 aligns across 10 bases. The trim removed 6 bases at V and 0 bases at J, leaving 12 bases unmatched. This CDR3 region has 18 residues. In germline, CDR1 is MNHEY, CDR2 SVGAGI. The CDR3 loop reads CASSYAGTGVTSTDTQYF. DNA of the CDR3: TGTGCCAGCAGCTACGCCGGGACAGGGGTTACTAGCACAGATACGCAGTATTTT.

This clonotype was seen many times. CDR3 in amino acids: CASSRSSSGANVLTF. The CDR3 DNA is TGTGCCAGCAGTAGAAGTAGCTCTGGGGCCAACGTCCTGACTTTC. The V and J genes are TRBV6-1 and TRBJ2-6; D remains ambiguous. Germline-derived CDR1 and CDR2 are MNHNS and SASEGT. The CDR3 sequence is 15 residues long. V lost 5 bases, J lost 0 bases, and 8 bases lay in between.